The source of this T cell receptor (beta chain) is a study of T cells after yellow fever vaccination. Template switching by 5'RACE produced TCR cDNA, adding a universal primer site and UMIs. MiXCR, run by TCRdb on the 5' RACE reads, gives a single entry per CDR3 protein. The sample yields a few hundred thousand distinct CDR3 sequences, 6.8% seen once. Study observations and caveats: The secondary response showed a weaker magnitude and a faster peak, day 5 versus 15.

This clonotype was observed a few times. Antigen unknown. The CDR3 sequence is 14 residues long. Germline CDR1 and CDR2: SEHNR and FQNEAQ (reference sequence). Germline trimming cut 1 base from V and 4 bases from J; bases unmatched to any gene: 1. Sequencing used PBMCs, obtained about 49 days after the first yellow fever vaccination. The TCR originated in a man aged 18 to 29 who received the YFV17D yellow fever vaccine. V gene TRBV7-9 combines with J gene TRBJ1-3; 7 nucleotides line up with TRBD1. The CDR3 here is CASSLGQGGNTIYF. CDR3 sequence (DNA): TGTGCCAGCAGCTTAGGACAGGGAGGAAACACCATATATTTT.